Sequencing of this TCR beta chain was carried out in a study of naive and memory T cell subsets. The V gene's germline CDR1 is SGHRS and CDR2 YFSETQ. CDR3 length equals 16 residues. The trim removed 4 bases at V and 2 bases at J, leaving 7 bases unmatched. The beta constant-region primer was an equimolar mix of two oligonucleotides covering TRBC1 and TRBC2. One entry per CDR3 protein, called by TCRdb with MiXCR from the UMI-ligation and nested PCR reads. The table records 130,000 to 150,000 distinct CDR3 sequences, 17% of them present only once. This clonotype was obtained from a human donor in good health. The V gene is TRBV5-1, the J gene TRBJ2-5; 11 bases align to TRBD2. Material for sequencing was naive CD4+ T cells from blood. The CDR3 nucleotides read TGCGCCAGCAGCCCCTGGGCTAGCGGGAGGCAAGAGACCCAGTACTTC. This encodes CASSPWASGRQETQYF.